The 11 T cell receptor beta chains below all came from one sample that was sequenced in a study of metastatic and nonmetastatic thyroid tumors. Thyroid surgery was preceded by no treatment in any patient. TCRdb called clones again from the PCR reads with MiXCR. The top ten clones hold approximately 20% of a sample with about 35,000 clones, more than 15% of them seen once. Sequencing input: blood. These receptors all stem from a female donor with papillary thyroid cancer or a benign thyroid nodule (not recorded which). Some clones in this sample may be carry-over from other donors' samples.

This clone was recorded a few times. With a much larger clone just one base away, this may be a read error. The chain has TRBV3-1 and TRBJ2-6, with a tentative D call TRBD1 (5 bases). Germline CDR1 reads LGHDT; CDR2 reads YNNKEL (reference sequence). This CDR3 is built from 14 residues. Written as DNA, the CDR3 is TGTGCCAGCAGCCAATCTCCTGGGGCCAACGCCCTGACTTTC. Translating gives CASSQSPGANALTF.

The table lists this clone with a count of one. The chain employs TRBV20-1 and TRBJ1-4; D not certain. This CDR3 is 15 amino acids long. CDR1 is DFQATT, CDR2 SNEGSKA, per germline (reference sequence). V dropped 0 bases and J dropped 5 bases, with 13 bases sitting between them. The chain's CDR3 is CSARDFSSGNEKLFF. In DNA form, the CDR3 reads TGCAGTGCTAGAGATTTCTCCTCGGGGAATGAAAAACTGTTTTTT.

The J gene is TRBJ2-7, the V gene TRBV5-1; TRBD1 might be the D (6 bases). CDR3 size: 14 residues. CDR1 and CDR2 from the germline V gene are SGHRS and YFSETQ. Trimming removed 4 bases at V and 3 bases at J, with 14 bases between. DNA of the CDR3: TGCGCCAGCAGCGTAGCGACAGGAAACTACGAGCAGTACTTC. This encodes CASSVATGNYEQYF.

This clone showed up many times. One base away lies a much larger clone, so this may be a sequencing read error. The rearrangement links TRBV6-1 to TRBJ1-1; D gene uncertain. CDR3 size: 11 residues. Per germline, CDR1 MNHNS and CDR2 SASEGT. The CDR3 here is CASGESKEAFF. The CDR3 coding sequence is TGTGCCAGCGGTGAGTCGAAAGAAGCTTTCTTT.

At least ten counts were recorded for this clone. The chain couples TRBV24-1 to TRBJ2-5, with D uncertain. CDR1 is KGHDR, CDR2 SFDVKD, per germline. This CDR3 region has 13 residues. Between the trimmed V and J ends, which lost 5 bases and 4 bases, there was a span of 10 bases. The chain's CDR3 is CATSGTSGETQYF. The DNA of the CDR3 is TGTGCCACCAGTGGCACCTCCGGAGAGACCCAGTACTTC.

The table lists this clone with many counts. The chain employs TRBV10-2 and TRBJ1-1; D call uncertain. This CDR3 has 12 residues. Deletions cut 1 base from V and 10 bases from J, with 10 bases between. Looked up from germline, CDR1 is WSHSY and CDR2 is SAAADI. The CDR3 spells CASSELGARAFF. In DNA, the CDR3 is TGCGCCAGCAGTGAGTTGGGTGCCCGAGCTTTCTTT.

Many counts were recorded for this clone. This chain connects TRBV11-1 to TRBJ1-2; no firm D call. The V end lost 2 bases, the J end lost 0 bases, and 13 bases lay between the germline ends. Germline values: CDR1 SGHAT, CDR2 FQDESV (reference sequence). The CDR3 extends over 16 amino acids. The CDR3 nucleotides read TGTGCCAGCAGCTTACGACCGAGCGAGGCTAACTATGGCTACACCTTC. This sequence encodes CASSLRPSEANYGYTF.

This clone has ten or more counts. V and J are TRBV19 and TRBJ2-2; D possibly corresponds to TRBD1 (6 bases). Trimming shortened V by 5 bases and J by 4 bases, and 11 bases separated the two germline ends. Looked up from germline, CDR1 is LNHDA and CDR2 is SQIVND (reference sequence). The CDR3 has 14 residues. In DNA, the CDR3 is TGTGCCAGTAGTCCTTGGACAGCCACCGGGGAGCTGTTTTTT. Protein: CASSPWTATGELFF. The whole variable domain, remainder taken from reference TRBV19 and TRBJ2-2, is DGGITQSPKYLFRKEGQNVTLSCEQNLNHDAMYWYRQDPGQGLRLIYYSQIVNDFQKGDIAEGYSVSREKKESFPLTVTSAQKNPTAFYLCASSPWTATGELFFGEGSRLTVL.

This clone turned up a few times. Other DNA sequences from this sample encode an identical CDR3 as well. The gene calls are TRBV27 and TRBJ2-7; D is perhaps TRBD1 or TRBD2 (6 bases each). The CDR3 runs to 14 residues. Germline V gene lookup returns CDR1 MNHEY and CDR2 SMNVEV (reference sequence). Trimming stripped 5 bases from V and 6 bases from J, with 17 bases between. The DNA of the CDR3 is TGTGCCAGCAGTCGAGGAACAACGGGGGCCGAGCAGTACTTC. This encodes CASSRGTTGAEQYF.

This clone was recorded at least ten times. The same CDR3 can be traced to other DNA sequences in this sample. This chain joins TRBV5-8 and TRBJ2-5; possible D gene TRBD2, 7 bases. Trimming cost V 4 bases and J 2 bases, with 21 bases left between them. In germline, CDR1 is SGHTS, CDR2 YDEGEE. The CDR3 is made up of 17 amino acids. The chain's CDR3 is CASSPIPGGHLQETQYF. As DNA, the CDR3 is TGTGCCAGCAGCCCAATACCGGGGGGCCATCTGCAAGAGACCCAGTACTTC. The whole variable domain, remainder taken from reference TRBV5-8 and TRBJ2-5, is EAGVTQSPTHLIKTRGQQATLRCSPISGHTSVYWYQQALGLGLQFLLWYDEGEERNRGNFPPRFSGRQFPNYSSELNVNALELEDSALYLCASSPIPGGHLQETQYFGPGTRLLVL.

This clone is judged medium-sized. V gene TRBV12-3 or TRBV12-4 combines with J gene TRBJ2-7; tentatively, D is TRBD1 (5 bases). The CDR3 runs to 14 residues. V lost 4 bases to trimming and J lost 1 base, with 11 bases between them. Written as DNA, the CDR3 is TGTGCCAGCAGTTGGGGCGCTCAGTCCTACGAGCAGTACTTC. Encoded protein: CASSWGAQSYEQYF.